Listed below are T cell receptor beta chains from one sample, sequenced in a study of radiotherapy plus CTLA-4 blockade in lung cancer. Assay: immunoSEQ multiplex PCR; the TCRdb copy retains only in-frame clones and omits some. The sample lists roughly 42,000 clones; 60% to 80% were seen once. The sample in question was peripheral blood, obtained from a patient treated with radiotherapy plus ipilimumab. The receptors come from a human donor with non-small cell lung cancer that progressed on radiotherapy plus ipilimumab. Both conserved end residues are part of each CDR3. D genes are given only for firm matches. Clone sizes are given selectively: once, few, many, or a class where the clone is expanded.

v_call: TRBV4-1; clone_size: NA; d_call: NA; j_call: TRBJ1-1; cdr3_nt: TGCGCCAGCAGCCAAGATCTTCGGGGGGTGTTCACAGCTTTCTTT; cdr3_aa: CASSQDLRGVFTAFF
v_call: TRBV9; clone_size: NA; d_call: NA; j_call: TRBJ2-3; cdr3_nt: TGTGCCAGCAGCGTAGTTCTTAACACAGATACGCAGTATTTT; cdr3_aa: CASSVVLNTDTQYF
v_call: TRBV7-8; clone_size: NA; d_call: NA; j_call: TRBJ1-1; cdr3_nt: TGTGCCAGCAGCTCTCGGACCCAGGGTAACACTGAAGCTTTCTTT; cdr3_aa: CASSSRTQGNTEAFF
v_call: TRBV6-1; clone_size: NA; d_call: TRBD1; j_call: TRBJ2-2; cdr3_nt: TGTGCCAGCAGTGGCCGACAGGGCACCGGGGAGCTGTTTTTT; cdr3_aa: CASSGRQGTGELFF
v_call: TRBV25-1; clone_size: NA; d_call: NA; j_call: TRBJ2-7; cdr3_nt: TGTGCCAGCAGAGGATGGGAGTCCTACGAGCAGTACTTC; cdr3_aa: CASRGWESYEQYF
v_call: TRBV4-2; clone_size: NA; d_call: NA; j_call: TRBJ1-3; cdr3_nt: TGTGCCAGCAGCCAAGAAGCTGACACAGTCTCTGGAAACACCATATATTTT; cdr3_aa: CASSQEADTVSGNTIYF
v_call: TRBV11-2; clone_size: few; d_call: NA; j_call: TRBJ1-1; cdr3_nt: TGTGCCAGCAGCCCGCAGGTCGGGAACACTGAAGCTTTCTTT; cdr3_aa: CASSPQVGNTEAFF
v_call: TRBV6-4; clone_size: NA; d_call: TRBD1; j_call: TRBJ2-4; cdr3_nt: TGTGCCAGCAGTGACAGAGAAAGGGGGCCCAACATTCAGTACTTC; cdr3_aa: CASSDRERGPNIQYF
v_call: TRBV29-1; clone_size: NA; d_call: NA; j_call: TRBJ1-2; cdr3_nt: TGCAGCGTGTACGACAGCTATGGCTACACCTTC; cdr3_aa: CSVYDSYGYTF
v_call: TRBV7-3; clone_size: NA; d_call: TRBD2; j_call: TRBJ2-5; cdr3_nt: TGTGCCAGCAGCTTATCACACGGCGGCGGGGGGGCCGGGGAGACCCAGTACTTC; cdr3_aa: CASSLSHGGGGAGETQYF
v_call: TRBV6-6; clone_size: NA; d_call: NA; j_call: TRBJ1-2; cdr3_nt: TGTGCCAGCGGTTACCAGGGGAACTATGGCTACACCTTC; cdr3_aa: CASGYQGNYGYTF